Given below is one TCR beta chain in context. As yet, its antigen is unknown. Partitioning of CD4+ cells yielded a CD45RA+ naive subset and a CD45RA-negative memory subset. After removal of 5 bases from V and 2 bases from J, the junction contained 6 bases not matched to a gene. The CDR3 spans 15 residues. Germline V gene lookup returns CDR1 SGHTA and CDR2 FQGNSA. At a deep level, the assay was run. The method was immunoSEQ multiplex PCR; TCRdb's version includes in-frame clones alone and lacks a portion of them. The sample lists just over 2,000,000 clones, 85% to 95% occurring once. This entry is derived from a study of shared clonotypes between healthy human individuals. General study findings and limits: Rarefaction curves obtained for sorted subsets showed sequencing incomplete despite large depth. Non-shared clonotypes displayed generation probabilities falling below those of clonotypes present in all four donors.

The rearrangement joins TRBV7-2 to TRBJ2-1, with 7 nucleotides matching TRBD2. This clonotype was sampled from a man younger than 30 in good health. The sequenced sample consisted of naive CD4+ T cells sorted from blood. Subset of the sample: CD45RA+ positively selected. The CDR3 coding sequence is TGTGCCAGCAGCGAATCCGGGACTACCTACAATGAGCAGTTCTTC. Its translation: CASSESGTTYNEQFF.